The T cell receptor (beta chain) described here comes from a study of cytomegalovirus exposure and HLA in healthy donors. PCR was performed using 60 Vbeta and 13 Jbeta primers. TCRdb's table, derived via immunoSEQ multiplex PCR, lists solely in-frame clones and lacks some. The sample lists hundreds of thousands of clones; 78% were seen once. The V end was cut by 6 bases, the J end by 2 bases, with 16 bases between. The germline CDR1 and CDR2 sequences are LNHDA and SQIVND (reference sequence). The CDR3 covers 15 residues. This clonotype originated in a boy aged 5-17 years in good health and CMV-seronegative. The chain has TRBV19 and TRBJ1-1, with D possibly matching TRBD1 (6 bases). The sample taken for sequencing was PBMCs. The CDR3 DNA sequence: TGTGCCAGTAGGACCAGGGGAAGAAAAAACACTGAAGCTTTCTTT. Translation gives CASRTRGRKNTEAFF.